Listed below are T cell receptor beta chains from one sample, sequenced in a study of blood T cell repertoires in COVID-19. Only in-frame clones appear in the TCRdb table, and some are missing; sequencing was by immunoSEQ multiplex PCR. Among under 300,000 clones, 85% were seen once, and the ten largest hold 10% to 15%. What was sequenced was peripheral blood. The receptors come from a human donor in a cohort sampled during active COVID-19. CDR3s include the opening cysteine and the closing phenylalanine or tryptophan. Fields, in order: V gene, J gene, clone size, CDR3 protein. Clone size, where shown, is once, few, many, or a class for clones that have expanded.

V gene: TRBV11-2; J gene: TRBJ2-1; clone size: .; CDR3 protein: CASSPRLADPINEQFF
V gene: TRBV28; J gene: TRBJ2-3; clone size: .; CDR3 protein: CASKTTGQGTDTQYF
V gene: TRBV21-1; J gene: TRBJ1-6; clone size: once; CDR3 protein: CAPVVPGFSYNSPLHF
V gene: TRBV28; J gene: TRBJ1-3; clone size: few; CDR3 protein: CAVTGPTGNTIYF
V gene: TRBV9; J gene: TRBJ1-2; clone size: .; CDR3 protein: CASSPGQGMNGYTF
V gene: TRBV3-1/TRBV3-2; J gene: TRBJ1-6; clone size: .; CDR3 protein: CASSQGAGRPSPLHF
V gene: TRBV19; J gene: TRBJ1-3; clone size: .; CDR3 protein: CASSIPRALSGNTIYF
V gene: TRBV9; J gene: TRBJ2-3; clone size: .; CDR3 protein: CASNTGQFTDTQYF
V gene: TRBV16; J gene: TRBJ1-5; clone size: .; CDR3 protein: CASSQSGDRVQPQHF
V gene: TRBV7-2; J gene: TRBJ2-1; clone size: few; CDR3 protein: CASSLEILSPTSYNEQFF
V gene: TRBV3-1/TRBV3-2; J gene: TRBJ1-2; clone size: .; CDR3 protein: CASSQKTDRGDLGGYTF
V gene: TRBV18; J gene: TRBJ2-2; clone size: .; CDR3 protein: CASSPGGNGELFF
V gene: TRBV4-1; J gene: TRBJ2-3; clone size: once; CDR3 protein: CASSLRAWDSAISTDTQYF
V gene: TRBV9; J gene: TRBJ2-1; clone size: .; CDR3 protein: CASSVEVRDPWNEQFF
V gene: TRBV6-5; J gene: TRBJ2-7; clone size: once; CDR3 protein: CASTAVGGPYEQYF
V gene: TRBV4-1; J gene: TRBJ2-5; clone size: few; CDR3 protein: CASSQGGLAGGQETQYF
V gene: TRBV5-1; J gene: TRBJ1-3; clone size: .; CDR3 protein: CASSEDRGPGNTIYF